The clone carrying this TCR beta chain was counted a single time. The method was immunoSEQ multiplex PCR; TCRdb's version includes in-frame clones alone and lacks a portion of them. The sample consists of about 380,000 clones, around 87% of them appearing once. Researchers sorted participants into cohorts using their self-reported clinical history. The recovered donors of Cohort 3 showed two negative PCRs, clearance, or symptom resolution. Germline V gene lookup returns CDR1 SNHLY and CDR2 FYNNEI. V gave up 7 bases and J gave up 0 bases; unmatched junction bases: 9. The CDR3 spans 17 residues. This sample was taken from a study of blood T cell repertoires in COVID-19.

Sequenced input: PBMCs or T cells enriched from blood (not recorded which). The chain uses TRBV2 and TRBJ2-6, with 7 bases lining up with TRBD1. The TCR was taken from a man aged 25 to 40 who had recovered from COVID-19. CDR3 DNA sequence: TGTGCCAGCATCCTAGACAGGGCCGGCTCTGGGGCCAACGTCCTGACTTTC. Its translation is CASILDRAGSGANVLTF.